The entry below describes one TCR beta chain. This entry is derived from a study of T-cell memory formation after mild COVID-19. TCRdb re-called the 5' RACE reads through MiXCR, storing one row per CDR3 protein. The sample has 250,000 or so distinct CDR3 sequences, roughly 18% seen once. The CDR3 spans 13 residues. V dropped 2 bases and J dropped 6 bases, with 11 bases sitting between them. Germline CDR1 reads SGHRS; CDR2 reads YFSETQ. The sequence derives from a man younger than 35 who had mild COVID-19 (a few samples of this study predate the infection). Cell type and time point are not known. The chain is built from TRBV5-1 and TRBJ1-1, with D perhaps TRBD1 (5 bases). What was sequenced was PBMCs or a T cell subset sorted from them (not recorded which). The CDR3 spells CASSFGGRAEAFF. As DNA, the CDR3 is TGCGCCAGCAGCTTCGGGGGGAGAGCTGAAGCTTTCTTT. Supplemented by reference TRBV5-1 and TRBJ1-1, the full variable domain reads KAGVTQTPRYLIKTRGQQVTLSCSPISGHRSVSWYQQTPGQGLQFLFEYFSETQRNKGNFPGRFSGRQFSNSRSEMNVSTLELGDSALYLCASSFGGRAEAFFGQGTRLTVV.